These T cell receptor beta chains were read from a single sample in a study of human T cells and chemical hapten exposure. A single record per CDR3 protein comes from TCRdb applying MiXCR to the RACE reads. The table shows around 150,000 distinct CDR3 sequences, with about 14% occurring only once. The starting material was whole blood, obtained in connection with sensitization to the hapten diphenylcyclopropenone (DPC). Receptor source: a woman aged 25 to 45 with alopecia areata. Some clones in this sample may be carry-over from other donors' samples. The conserved cysteine and the conserved F or W are not part of the CDR3 here. Clone size is given for some rows only: seen once, a few or many times, or a class if the clone is expanded.

clone_size,cdr3_length,v_call,j_call,cdr3_aa
.,12,TRBV2,TRBJ1-4,ASSQQGMGEKLF
many,13,TRBV30,TRBJ2-1,AWSFLVAGRDEQF
many,12,TRBV18,TRBJ1-5,ASSPDREGQPQH
few,11,TRBV19,TRBJ2-5,ASSIAGQETQY
few,11,TRBV5-1,TRBJ2-7,ASSLGEEYEQY
few,14,TRBV19,TRBJ1-6,ASRTTGTRSNSPLH
.,12,TRBV20-1,TRBJ2-3,SARGRYSTDTQY
.,11,TRBV3-1,TRBJ2-2,ASSTGYTGELF
few,13,TRBV11-2,TRBJ2-7,ASSWLGQASYEQY
few,12,TRBV20-1,TRBJ2-1,SARERGLYNEQF
.,9,TRBV7-2,TRBJ2-5,ASSQRQGKY
many,11,TRBV6-2/TRBV6-3,TRBJ2-3,ASSYRPPDTQY
.,18,TRBV30,TRBJ2-3,AWSVPPGLAGDFGTDTQY
.,12,TRBV10-3,TRBJ2-2,AIAQGPNTGELF
few,11,TRBV12-3/TRBV12-4,TRBJ1-5,ASTIEEAQPQH
few,9,TRBV2,TRBJ2-7,ASTDSYEQY
many,12,TRBV5-1,TRBJ2-3,ASSSQDGTDTQY